This is a list of T cell receptor beta chains from one sample in a study of cytomegalovirus exposure and HLA in healthy donors. Method: immunoSEQ multiplex PCR; TCRdb's copy keeps in-frame clones and lacks some. The table lists roughly 100,000 clones, roughly 94% of them singletons. Specimen: PBMCs. Every receptor here comes from a woman aged 18-29 years in good health and CMV-seronegative. The CDR3 runs from the conserved cysteine through the conserved F or W. The D gene is left open where the match is weak. For some rows the clone size is stated as once, few or many, or as a class when expanded; others skip it.

v_call,j_call,clone_size,d_call,cdr3_nt,cdr3_aa
TRBV14,TRBJ1-2,.,.,TGTGCCAGCAGCCAAGAAATTGAGGGTGCCTATGGCTACACCTTC,CASSQEIEGAYGYTF
TRBV19,TRBJ2-3,.,TRBD2,TGTGCCAGTAGTAGGACTAGCGGGGGGCACACAGATACGCAGTATTTT,CASSRTSGGHTDTQYF
TRBV19,TRBJ1-5,.,.,TGTGCCAGTAGTATCCAGGGCTTGCAGCCCCAGCATTTT,CASSIQGLQPQHF
TRBV10-3,TRBJ1-5,.,TRBD1,TGTGCCATCAGTGAAGGGCAGGGGGGTCAGCCCCAGCATTTT,CAISEGQGGQPQHF
TRBV5-8,TRBJ1-3,.,.,TGTGCCAGCAGCACCCGTTCGGTCGGAAACACCATATATTTT,CASSTRSVGNTIYF
TRBV2,TRBJ2-1,.,TRBD2,TGTGCCAGCAGGAAAACTAGCGGGAGTTCCTACAATGAGCAGTTCTTC,CASRKTSGSSYNEQFF
TRBV4-1,TRBJ1-3,.,.,TGCGCCAGCAGCCAGCTAATCCCAGGGGCGCGAAGAAACACCATATATTTT,CASSQLIPGARRNTIYF
TRBV9,TRBJ1-2,.,.,TGTGCCAGCAGCGTGTCTTACGCCAACGAAGCTGGCTACACCTTC,CASSVSYANEAGYTF
TRBV5-4,TRBJ1-2,few,.,TGTGCCAGCAGCTTGGGGGCTGGGTACTATGGCTACACCTTC,CASSLGAGYYGYTF
TRBV9,TRBJ2-3,.,TRBD2,TGTGCCAGCAGCGTAGATCGGGGGGGAAGTTCGGATACGCAGTATTTT,CASSVDRGGSSDTQYF
TRBV19,TRBJ1-2,.,.,TGTGCCAGTAGCCAGGGTACGGTTGCGTATGGCTACACCTTC,CASSQGTVAYGYTF
TRBV2,TRBJ2-5,.,.,TGTGCCAGCAGTGGGCTAGCTAAGACCCAGTACTTC,CASSGLAKTQYF
TRBV18,TRBJ2-2,.,.,TGTGCCAGCTCTCCACAACAGGAGCCCGCGAACACCGGGGAGCTGTTTTTT,CASSPQQEPANTGELFF
TRBV7-9,TRBJ2-4,.,.,TGTGCCAGCAGCTTGGCGGGAAGTACAGACATTCAGTACTTC,CASSLAGSTDIQYF
TRBV20-1,TRBJ1-1,.,.,TGCAGTGCTAGTCGGAACACTGAAGCTTTCTTT,CSASRNTEAFF
TRBV9,TRBJ1-1,.,TRBD1,TGTGCCAGCAGCGCTTACGCTGGGGACAGTAAAGCTTTCTTT,CASSAYAGDSKAFF
TRBV23-1,TRBJ1-2,.,.,TGCGCCAGCAGTCAAGGCCGATGTAACTATGGCTACACCTTC,CASSQGRCNYGYTF
TRBV5-4,TRBJ1-3,once,TRBD1,TGTGCCAGCAGCTTGCCGACACAGGGGGCTGGAAACACCATATATTTT,CASSLPTQGAGNTIYF
TRBV6-1,TRBJ2-1,.,TRBD2,TGTGCCAGCAGTGCTGCGGCTAGCGGTTACAATGAGCAGTTCTTC,CASSAAASGYNEQFF
TRBV19,TRBJ1-2,.,.,TGTGCCAGTAGTAAAGACGTGCCGAGAGGCTACACCTTC,CASSKDVPRGYTF
TRBV15,TRBJ2-3,.,.,TGTGCCACCAGCAGGCTGGGGGGGCCTAGCACAGATACGCAGTATTTT,CATSRLGGPSTDTQYF
TRBV11-3,TRBJ2-7,.,TRBD1,TGTGCCAGCAGCCCGGACAGGCTCTGGGAGCAGTACTTC,CASSPDRLWEQYF
TRBV19,TRBJ1-2,.,TRBD1,TGTGCCAGTGCAACAGGGGGTTTGGGCTACACCTTC,CASATGGLGYTF
TRBV5-4,TRBJ2-3,.,.,TGTGCCAGCAGCTTCGAGTTAACTTCATTAGATACGCAGTATTTT,CASSFELTSLDTQYF